A selection of T cell receptor beta chains follows, all from one sample in a study of technical replicates of blood from a handful of donors. Sequencing used immunoSEQ multiplex PCR; TCRdb keeps in-frame clones, though not all of them. Found here are some 80,000 clones, around 97% of them singletons; the top ten hold under 0.3%. The sample comprised T cells isolated from PBMCs. The receptors stem from a human donor in good health. Each CDR3 is given with its conserved first and last residue. A D gene is named only where the DNA matches it firmly. Part of the rows lack a size; the others show once, few, many or a class for expanded clones.

J	D	V	size	DNA	CDR3
TRBJ2-3	-	TRBV7-9	-	TGTGCCAGCAGCTTAGATCACTCCACAGATACGCAGTATTTT	CASSLDHSTDTQYF
TRBJ2-1	-	TRBV11-1	-	TGTGCCAGCAGCTTAGCCCCGGTACTCAATGAGCAGTTCTTC	CASSLAPVLNEQFF
TRBJ1-4	-	TRBV19	-	TGTGCCAGTAGCCCGATCGGGATCGCAACTAATGAAAAACTGTTTTTT	CASSPIGIATNEKLFF
TRBJ1-2	-	TRBV9	-	TGTGCCAGCAGCGTAGCTGAAGGACGGGAGCAGAATGGCTACACCTTC	CASSVAEGREQNGYTF
TRBJ2-1	-	TRBV10-1	-	TGCGCCAGCAGTGAGAGCGGATCCTACAATGAGCAGTTCTTC	CASSESGSYNEQFF
TRBJ2-7	-	TRBV28	once	TGTGCCAGCAGCGGGAATCATAACCAATACGAGCAGTACTTC	CASSGNHNQYEQYF
TRBJ2-7	TRBD2	TRBV5-1	-	TGCGCCAGCAGCTTGGACGGGAGGAGGGGCTACGAGCAGTACTTC	CASSLDGRRGYEQYF
TRBJ2-7	TRBD1	TRBV9	-	TGTGCCAGCAGCCACCACCGGGACAGGGCCTCCTACGAGCAGTACTTC	CASSHHRDRASYEQYF
TRBJ2-7	-	TRBV5-4	-	TGTGCCAGCAGCCAAAACTACGAGCAGTACTTC	CASSQNYEQYF
TRBJ2-5	TRBD1	TRBV9	-	TGTGCCAGCAGCGTCGGGACAGTAGCTTTCCAAGAGACCCAGTACTTC	CASSVGTVAFQETQYF
TRBJ2-7	-	TRBV4-1	-	TGCGCCAGCAGCCAACCGGAGAGAGCTGTCTACGAGCAGTACTTC	CASSQPERAVYEQYF
TRBJ2-7	TRBD1	TRBV7-9	-	TGTGCCAGCAGCTTCCCCGGACAGGGGGTCTCCTACGAGCAGTACTTC	CASSFPGQGVSYEQYF
TRBJ2-1	TRBD1	TRBV4-3	-	TGCGCCAGCAGCCAGTGGGACAGGGATTCGAATGAGCAGTTCTTC	CASSQWDRDSNEQFF
TRBJ1-3	-	TRBV4-1	once	TGCGCCAGCAGCCAAGGGTCGGGGGATGGAAACACCATATATTTT	CASSQGSGDGNTIYF
TRBJ1-1	-	TRBV20-1	-	TGCAGTGCCCTGGAGGTGGAAGCTTTCTTT	CSALEVEAFF
TRBJ1-1	-	TRBV7-9	once	TGTGCCAGCAGCCTATCTGGCGGGAACCCTGAAGCTTTCTTT	CASSLSGGNPEAFF
TRBJ2-7	-	TRBV15	once	TGTGCCACCAGCAGTCCCCCCCATGGCCACGAGCAGTACTTC	CATSSPPHGHEQYF
TRBJ1-1	TRBD1	TRBV9	-	TGTGCCAGCAGCCCCTCAGGGGGTGGGAGCACTGAAGCTTTCTTT	CASSPSGGGSTEAFF
TRBJ1-2	-	TRBV28	-	TGTGCCAGCAGTTTGAAGACGAACAGGGACGACTATGGCTACACCTTC	CASSLKTNRDDYGYTF
TRBJ2-7	-	TRBV4-2	-	TGTGCCAGCAGCCACCAGGGCTACGAGCAGTACTTC	CASSHQGYEQYF
TRBJ2-2	-	TRBV19	-	TGTGCCAGTTCCATACTAGCAGTCACCGGGGAGCTGTTTTTT	CASSILAVTGELFF
TRBJ1-2	-	TRBV29-1	few	TGCAGCGTTCAACTCGGAGCTAACTATGGCTACACCTTC	CSVQLGANYGYTF
TRBJ1-3	TRBD1	TRBV6-6	-	TGTGCCAGCAGTTACGGGACAGGGGGAAACACCATATATTTT	CASSYGTGGNTIYF
TRBJ2-7	-	TRBV7-2	-	TGTGCCAGCAGCCTAGGGCTTTCCTACGAGCAGTACTTC	CASSLGLSYEQYF
TRBJ2-1	TRBD1	TRBV6-5	-	TGTGCCAGCAGTCGGGACAGAGCCTACAATGAGCAGTTCTTC	CASSRDRAYNEQFF
TRBJ2-7	TRBD2	TRBV7-9	once	TGTGCCAGCAGCTTTTTAGCGGGAGTTTCCCTCCACGAGCAGTACTTC	CASSFLAGVSLHEQYF
TRBJ2-7	-	TRBV30	-	TGTGCCTGGAGCGGGGGAGTATTAAGTGGAGAGCAGTACTTC	CAWSGGVLSGEQYF
TRBJ2-5	TRBD2	TRBV9	-	TGTGCCAGCAGCCCCGAGGGACTAGCGGGAGGGTTGGAGACCCAGTACTTC	CASSPEGLAGGLETQYF
TRBJ1-1	TRBD1	TRBV9	-	TGTGCCAGCAGCGGCGACAGGGGGCTAGAAGCTTTCTTT	CASSGDRGLEAFF
TRBJ2-7	TRBD1	TRBV30	-	TGTGCCTGGAGTGTTTATGACAGGGGTCAAGAGCAGTACTTC	CAWSVYDRGQEQYF
TRBJ1-4	-	TRBV6-6	-	TGTGCCAGCAGTTACTCGAGGGTGAGGGAATTAGAAAAACTGTTTTTT	CASSYSRVRELEKLFF
TRBJ1-5	-	TRBV14	-	TGTGCCAGCAGCCAAGATGAGGTGCAGCCCCAGCATTTT	CASSQDEVQPQHF
TRBJ1-5	-	TRBV6-6	-	TGTGCCAGCAGTTACTCGACGTCGGGGAATCAGCCCCAGCATTTT	CASSYSTSGNQPQHF
TRBJ1-4	TRBD1	TRBV25-1	-	TGTGCCAGCAGTGAATTGACAGGGCCTGATGAAAAACTGTTTTTT	CASSELTGPDEKLFF
TRBJ2-1	TRBD2	TRBV20-1	-	TGCAGTGCTGCGGGACTAGGTTTGATCTTC	CSAAGLGLIF
TRBJ2-5	TRBD2	TRBV7-2	-	TGTGCCAGCAGCTTTGGAACTAGCGGCCAAGAGACCCAGTACTTC	CASSFGTSGQETQYF
TRBJ2-1	-	TRBV4-1	-	TGCGCCAGCAGCCCCAGACAAATGCATGAGCAGTTCTTC	CASSPRQMHEQFF
TRBJ2-3	-	TRBV15	-	TGTGCCACCAGCAGGGGCGAGACCACAGATACGCAGTATTTT	CATSRGETTDTQYF
TRBJ2-2	-	TRBV6-5	-	TGTGCCAGCAGTTACTCGGAGGGGTCCGGGGAGCTGTTTTTT	CASSYSEGSGELFF
TRBJ2-7	-	TRBV28	-	TGTGCCAGCGAAACGGACAGAGCCTACGAGCAGTACTTC	CASETDRAYEQYF
TRBJ1-4	-	TRBV7-2	-	TGTGCCAGCAGCTTAGTCGGGTTCGTTAATGAAAAACTGTTTTTT	CASSLVGFVNEKLFF
TRBJ1-2	-	TRBV5-1	-	TGCGCCAGCAGCCTAGGACAGAACTTGTATGGCTACACCTTC	CASSLGQNLYGYTF
TRBJ2-2	TRBD1	TRBV6-5	-	TGTGCCAGTGCCAGACAGGGGTCCACCGGGGAGCTGTTTTTT	CASARQGSTGELFF
TRBJ2-1	TRBD2	TRBV6-5	-	TGTGCCAGCAGTTACATGGCGGGAGACGGCGGGTGGTTCTTC	CASSYMAGDGGWFF
TRBJ2-2	-	TRBV6-5	-	TGTGCCAGCAGGAGGGTCGGCACCGGGGAGCTGTTTTTT	CASRRVGTGELFF
TRBJ2-7	TRBD2	TRBV7-8	-	TGTGCCAGCCGATTAGCGGGAGGTTCCTACGAGCAGTACTTC	CASRLAGGSYEQYF
TRBJ2-5	TRBD2	TRBV9	-	TGTGCCAGCAGTGGGACTAGTTGGGAGACCCAGTACTTC	CASSGTSWETQYF
TRBJ2-1	-	TRBV15	once	TGTGCCACCAGCAGAGATTGGTCGATCGAACGGGGTGAGCAGTTCTTC	CATSRDWSIERGEQFF
TRBJ2-1	-	TRBV29-1	-	TGCAGCGCTAAAACGGACAGGGCTGGGGGGGGTGAGCAGTTCTTC	CSAKTDRAGGGEQFF
TRBJ1-1	-	TRBV19	-	TGTGCCAGTAGTAGAGGATACACTGAAGCTTTCTTT	CASSRGYTEAFF
TRBJ2-5	TRBD1	TRBV10-3	-	TGTGCCATCAGTGGGGACAGGGGGCGGGAGACCCAGTACTTC	CAISGDRGRETQYF
TRBJ1-5	TRBD1	TRBV28	-	TGTGCCAGCAGTCCCGCCTGGGACAGGTTGAATCAGCCCCAGCATTTT	CASSPAWDRLNQPQHF
TRBJ2-1	TRBD2	TRBV6-1	-	TGTGCCAGCAGTGACCAGGGACTAGCACCGTTCTTC	CASSDQGLAPFF
TRBJ2-1	TRBD2	TRBV7-9	-	TGTGCCAGCAGCGGGGAGGGACTAGAGGCCTACAATGAGCAGTTCTTC	CASSGEGLEAYNEQFF
TRBJ1-2	-	TRBV2	once	TGTGCCAGCATAGAGGGCCTCTATGGCTACACCTTC	CASIEGLYGYTF
TRBJ2-2	TRBD1	TRBV18	-	TGTGCCAGCTCCCTTTCACGTGATGGGACAGGGGAGGACGGGGAGCTGTTTTTT	CASSLSRDGTGEDGELFF
TRBJ2-7	-	TRBV29-1	-	TGCAGCGTTGTGGGCTCAAGCTCCTACGAGCAGTACTTC	CSVVGSSSYEQYF
TRBJ2-2	-	TRBV28	-	TGTGCCAGCAGTTTGGGGGGATTTGGCACCGGGGAGCTGTTTTTT	CASSLGGFGTGELFF
TRBJ2-7	TRBD1	TRBV4-3	once	TGCGCCAGCAGCCACCTACAGGGGCGCTCCTACGAGCAGTACTTC	CASSHLQGRSYEQYF
TRBJ2-7	-	TRBV27	-	TGTGCCAGCAGTTTAGGAGGATACGAGCAGTACTTC	CASSLGGYEQYF